This TCR beta chain was recovered during a study of metastatic and nonmetastatic thyroid tumors. The wider study: Thyroid patients, malignant and benign, had repertoires compared across blood and tumor or nodule tissue.

TCRdb re-called clones from the PCR reads using MiXCR. Of tens of thousands of clones in the sample, 12% were seen once. CDR1 SGHDN and CDR2 FVKESK come from the germline V gene. V shed 2 bases and J shed 0 bases, with 5 bases lying between them. This CDR3 region has 13 residues. This clone has a count of ten or more. Nobody among the patients had been given any treatment before thyroid surgery. The source is a male donor with papillary thyroid cancer or a benign thyroid nodule (not recorded which). Some clones in this sample may be carry-over from other donors' samples. The chain is built from TRBV14 and TRBJ2-7; D remains unclear. Specimen: blood. The CDR3 DNA follows: TGTGCCAGCAGCCAATATAGCTCCTACGAGCAGTACTTC. Protein product: CASSQYSSYEQYF.